One and the same sample provided the 15 T cell receptor beta chains below, sequenced in a study of cytomegalovirus exposure and HLA in healthy donors. The PCR ran on 60 Vbeta and 13 Jbeta primers. Repertoires were generated with immunoSEQ multiplex PCR, while TCRdb's copy carries only in-frame clones and drops some. The table has roughly 200,000 clones, about 77% seen once; the top ten hold approximately 2.6%. Sequenced input: PBMCs. These receptors originate from a female donor in good health and CMV-seronegative.

The DNA for the CDR3 is TGTGCCAGCTATAAATTAGCCCAGCCCCAGCATTTT. Amino acids: CASYKLAQPQHF. The chain uses TRBV28 and TRBJ1-5; D gene ambiguous. The length of the CDR3 is 12 residues. Trimming pared 8 bases from V and 7 bases from J, leaving 12 bases between. Germline assignment: CDR1 MDHEN and CDR2 SYDVKM. The entire variable domain, with the rest obtained from reference TRBV28 and TRBJ1-5, is as follows: DVKVTQSSRYLVKRTGEKVFLECVQDMDHENMFWYRQDPGLGLRLIYFSYDVKMKEKGDIPEGYSVSREKKERFSLILESASTNQTSMYLCASYKLAQPQHFGDGTRLSIL.

V gene TRBV7-9 combines with J gene TRBJ2-7; D possibly corresponds to TRBD2 (6 bases). The CDR3 is 13 amino acids. CDR1 is SEHNR, CDR2 FQNEAQ, per germline (reference sequence). V lost 3 bases to trimming and J lost 7 bases, with 13 bases between them. The CDR3 loop is CASSLEGSSEQYF. Written as DNA, the CDR3 is TGTGCCAGCAGCTTGGAGGGATCATCTGAGCAGTACTTC.

This rearrangement joins TRBV4-2 to TRBJ2-1, with 7 nucleotides matching TRBD2. J gave up 14 bases and V 2 bases, and 12 bases lay outside the gene matches. Germline CDR1 and CDR2: LGHNA and YNFKEQ. The CDR3 extends over 14 amino acids. The DNA for the CDR3 is TGTGCCAGCAGCCAACAACCTGGGACTACGGAGGAGTTCTTC. Its translation: CASSQQPGTTEEFF.

V is TRBV5-1 and J is TRBJ2-7; 7 bases are shared with TRBD1. Germline V gene lookup returns CDR1 SGHRS and CDR2 YFSETQ. This CDR3 comprises 15 residues. The ends lost 3 bases at V and 5 bases at J; junction bases unmatched: 11. The CDR3 loop is CASSYRQGLRNEQYF. The CDR3 DNA reads as TGCGCCAGCAGCTACCGACAGGGCCTGCGCAACGAGCAGTACTTC. The full variable domain, with the rest looked up from reference TRBV5-1 and TRBJ2-7, is KAGVTQTPRYLIKTRGQQVTLSCSPISGHRSVSWYQQTPGQGLQFLFEYFSETQRNKGNFPGRFSGRQFSNSRSEMNVSTLELGDSALYLCASSYRQGLRNEQYFGPGTRLTVT.

The V gene is TRBV27, the J gene TRBJ2-5; D remains unclear. Per the germline V gene, CDR1 is MNHEY and CDR2 is SMNVEV (reference sequence). Trimming shortened V by 5 bases and J by 2 bases, and 15 bases separated the two germline ends. The CDR3 sequence is 15 residues long. CDR3 nucleotide sequence: TGTGCCAGCAGTAGAGGCCGAGGAGCTCAAGAGACCCAGTACTTC. The encoded protein is CASSRGRGAQETQYF.

This rearrangement joins TRBV7-2 to TRBJ2-3; 7 bases align to TRBD1. Germline CDR1 reads SGHTA; CDR2 reads FQGNSA. The CDR3 totals 16 residues. The V segment lost 5 bases and the J segment 1 base; nucleotides outside the gene matches: 9. CDR3 in amino acids: CASSPRQGRGTDTQYF. In nucleotides, the CDR3 is TGTGCCAGCAGCCCTCGACAGGGTCGCGGCACAGATACGCAGTATTTT.

In this sample, this clone turned up a few times. V and J are TRBV7-2 and TRBJ2-7, with 8 positions matching TRBD2. The V and J ends lost 5 bases and 2 bases, in that order; junction bases with no gene match: 8. Looked up from germline, CDR1 is SGHTA and CDR2 is FQGNSA. The CDR3 is made up of 15 amino acids. DNA for the CDR3: TGTGCCAGCAGCACACGCGGGGGGCGGACCTACGAGCAGTACTTC. Amino acids: CASSTRGGRTYEQYF.

V and J are TRBV4-2 and TRBJ2-7, with 9 bases that match TRBD2. V lost 2 bases and J lost 3; bases outside the gene matches: 5. This CDR3 region has 15 residues. Germline loops: CDR1 LGHNA, CDR2 YNFKEQ. The CDR3 sequence is CASSQQREVYYEQYF. Written as DNA, the CDR3 is TGTGCCAGCAGCCAACAGCGGGAGGTCTACTACGAGCAGTACTTC.

The rearrangement joins TRBV7-2 to TRBJ1-2; 11 bases line up with TRBD1. Germline V gene lookup returns CDR1 SGHTA and CDR2 FQGNSA. The J segment lost 3 bases and the V segment lost 4 bases, leaving 4 bases of the junction unmatched. The CDR3 sequence is 15 residues long. CDR3 loop: CASSSRTGGYYGYTF. CDR3 nucleotides: TGTGCCAGCAGCTCGCGGACAGGGGGCTACTATGGCTACACCTTC. The full variable domain, completed using reference TRBV7-2 and TRBJ1-2, is GAGVSQSPSNKVTEKGKDVELRCDPISGHTALYWYRQSLGQGLEFLIYFQGNSAPDKSGLPSDRFSAERTGGSVSTLTIQRTQQEDSAVYLCASSSRTGGYYGYTFGSGTRLTVV.

The chain couples TRBV7-8 to TRBJ2-7; 8 bases line up with TRBD2. With 0 bases clipped from V and 2 bases from J, the junction kept 12 bases outside the gene matches. From germline, CDR1 is SGHVS and CDR2 FQNEAQ. The CDR3 runs to 18 residues. DNA for the CDR3: TGTGCCAGCAGCTTAGCTCGTGAACAGCGGGGGCCGACCTACGAGCAGTACTTC. Its translation: CASSLAREQRGPTYEQYF. The entire variable domain, with the rest obtained from reference TRBV7-8 and TRBJ2-7, is as follows: GAGVSQSPRYKVAKRGQDVALRCDPISGHVSLFWYQQALGQGPEFLTYFQNEAQLDKSGLPSDRFFAERPEGSVSTLKIQRTQQEDSAVYLCASSLAREQRGPTYEQYFGPGTRLTVT.

The gene calls are TRBV4-1 and TRBJ1-1; D may be TRBD1 (5 bases). V shed 1 base and J shed 1 base, with 10 bases lying between them. CDR1 and CDR2 (germline): MGHRA, YSYEKL. The CDR3 has 15 residues. The CDR3 sequence: CASSQVGTANTEAFF. The CDR3 DNA follows: TGCGCCAGCAGCCAAGTTGGGACTGCGAACACTGAAGCTTTCTTT.

The V and J genes are TRBV9 and TRBJ2-1, with TRBD2 matching over 8 bases. Germline CDR1 and CDR2: SGDLS and YYNGEE. V lost 3 bases to trimming and J lost 6 bases; unmatched junction nucleotides: 8. The length of the CDR3 is 15 residues. The CDR3 DNA is TGTGCCAGCAGCGAACAGTTCGGGAGGGTCAATGAGCAGTTCTTC. The encoded protein is CASSEQFGRVNEQFF.

The sample holds one count of this clone. The chain employs TRBV6-5 and TRBJ2-7; D is unresolved. This CDR3 comprises 14 residues. In germline, CDR1 is MNHEY, CDR2 SVGAGI. The V end lost 4 bases, the J end lost 4 bases, and 14 bases lay between the germline ends. CDR3 sequence: CASSSNTVLYEQYF. The CDR3 nucleotides are TGTGCCAGCAGTTCTAATACAGTTCTTTACGAGCAGTACTTC.

The gene calls are TRBV18 and TRBJ1-5, with D perhaps matching TRBD1 (5 bases). V dropped 1 base and J dropped 4 bases, with 8 bases sitting between them. The CDR3 extends over 14 amino acids. Germline V gene lookup returns CDR1 KGHSH and CDR2 LQKENI. This chain's CDR3 is CASSPRAGNQPQHF. The CDR3 coding sequence is TGTGCCAGCTCACCACGGGCAGGGAATCAGCCCCAGCATTTT.

The rearrangement uses TRBV7-9 and TRBJ1-5; 8 positions agree with TRBD1. Germline CDR1 reads SEHNR; CDR2 reads FQNEAQ (reference sequence). The V gene end was trimmed by 3 bases and the J gene end by 3 bases; junction bases not matched to a gene: 13. The CDR3 extends over 18 amino acids. CDR3: CASSLIDQGARNNQPQHF. The CDR3 bases are TGTGCCAGCAGCTTGATTGATCAGGGGGCGCGGAACAATCAGCCCCAGCATTTT.